The 29 T cell receptor beta chains below come from one sample, sequenced in a study of T cell responses to AZD1222 COVID-19 vaccine. Profiled with immunoSEQ multiplex PCR; TCRdb holds only in-frame clones, not every one. The sample has around 160,000 clones; approximately 78% are singletons. The specimen was peripheral blood, collected on day 0 of MenACWY control vaccination. The receptors here all came from an adult in good health.

This clone has only one observation. This chain joins TRBV13 and TRBJ2-3, with D perhaps matching TRBD1 or TRBD2 (5 bases each). Germline lookup yields CDR1 PRHDT and CDR2 FYEKMQ (reference sequence). The CDR3 spans 14 residues. V gave up 5 bases and J gave up 4 bases, with 13 bases separating them. CDR3 loop: CASSNRDDADTQYF. The CDR3 DNA follows: TGTGCCAGCAGCAACCGGGACGATGCAGATACGCAGTATTTT.

The chain has TRBV6-6 and TRBJ1-1; the D gene is possibly TRBD1 (5 bases). The V gene lost 6 bases and the J gene lost 5 bases, with 16 bases spanning the gap. The CDR3 has 14 residues. The V gene's germline CDR1 is MNHNY and CDR2 SVGAGI (reference sequence). CDR3: CASSRQSWGTEAFF. In DNA, the CDR3 is TGTGCCAGCAGCAGACAGTCCTGGGGGACTGAAGCTTTCTTT.

The CDR3 DNA is TGTGCCACCAGCGCCCAGACCGGGAGGACTTCTGGAAACACCATATATTTT. Amino acids: CATSAQTGRTSGNTIYF. The rearrangement links TRBV15 to TRBJ1-3; no firm D call. This CDR3 has 17 residues. Germline V gene sequence: CDR1 LNHNV, CDR2 YYDKDF (reference sequence). Trimming took off 5 bases at V and 1 base at J, with 18 bases between the two ends.

The chain employs TRBV3-1 (or the pseudogene TRBV3-2) and TRBJ1-1; 9 nucleotides line up with TRBD1. V lost 5 bases, J lost 8 bases, and 6 bases stayed unmatched. The CDR3 is made up of 13 amino acids. Germline lookup yields CDR1 LGHDT and CDR2 YNNKEL (reference sequence). The CDR3 nucleotides are TGTGCCAGCAGCAACTTGGACAGGGGAGAAGCTTTCTTT. The encoded protein is CASSNLDRGEAFF.

The V and J genes are TRBV30 and TRBJ2-1; D may be TRBD2 (6 bases). The V end was cut by 1 base, the J end by 3 bases, with 13 bases between. The CDR3 has 15 residues. Germline V gives CDR1 GTSNPN, CDR2 SVGIG (reference sequence). CDR3 sequence: CAWSDREPYYNEQFF. DNA for the CDR3: TGTGCCTGGAGTGACCGGGAGCCCTACTACAATGAGCAGTTCTTC.

J is TRBJ2-7 and V is TRBV19; D may be TRBD1 (5 bases). Deletions cut 7 bases from V and 7 bases from J, with 17 bases between. This CDR3 is built from 13 residues. In germline, CDR1 is LNHDA, CDR2 SQIVND (reference sequence). The CDR3 nucleotides are TGTGCCAGTAAGGGCAGGGTAGAGTCGGAGCAGTACTTC. It yields the protein CASKGRVESEQYF.

The chain links TRBV2 to TRBJ1-4, with TRBD1 matching 7 bases. The CDR3 is made up of 14 amino acids. With 6 bases clipped from V and 8 bases from J, the junction kept 9 bases outside the gene matches. The V gene's germline CDR1 is SNHLY and CDR2 FYNNEI. CDR3 loop: CASRKTGVGEKLFF. CDR3 sequence (DNA): TGTGCCAGCAGAAAAACAGGGGTTGGGGAAAAACTGTTTTTT.

A few counts support this clone. V and J are TRBV6-5 and TRBJ1-1; D gene uncertain. CDR1 and CDR2 from the germline V gene are MNHEY and SVGAGI. V lost 4 bases and J lost 3, with 12 bases in between. This CDR3 has 14 residues. The CDR3 spells CASSSNLYYTEAFF. CDR3 coding DNA: TGTGCCAGCAGTTCAAACCTTTATTACACTGAAGCTTTCTTT.

The chain is built from TRBV4-1 and TRBJ2-5, with D perhaps matching TRBD1 (6 bases). Trimming left V 4 bases short and J 1 base short, with 7 bases between. The germline V gene has CDR1 MGHRA and CDR2 YSYEKL. The CDR3 totals 13 residues. CDR3 bases: TGCGCCAGCAGCCGGGGGCCCCAAGAGACCCAGTACTTC. This sequence encodes CASSRGPQETQYF.

This chain joins TRBV25-1 and TRBJ2-3, with D tentatively TRBD1 or TRBD2 (5 bases each). CDR3 length: 16 amino acids. Trimming took 0 bases from V and 0 from J, leaving 10 bases between them. CDR1 is MGHDK, CDR2 SYGVNS, per germline. The CDR3 DNA reads as TGTGCCAGCAGTGAATATAGAGGGGTTAGCACAGATACGCAGTATTTT. Protein product: CASSEYRGVSTDTQYF.

The chain couples TRBV28 to TRBJ1-1, with D uncertain. CDR3 length: 13 residues. Looked up from germline, CDR1 is MDHEN and CDR2 is SYDVKM. V dropped 4 bases and J dropped 0 bases, with 6 bases sitting between them. CDR3: CASSSVMNTEAFF. The CDR3 bases are TGTGCCAGCAGTTCTGTTATGAACACTGAAGCTTTCTTT.

CDR3 loop: CASSRGQPYEQYF. The CDR3 region has the DNA TGTGCCAGCAGCCGTGGACAGCCCTACGAGCAGTACTTC. The rearrangement joins TRBV13 to TRBJ2-7; possible D gene TRBD1, 6 bases. The CDR3 is made up of 13 amino acids. V lost 5 bases to trimming and J lost 2 bases, with 10 bases between them. CDR1 and CDR2 (germline): PRHDT, FYEKMQ (reference sequence). The entire variable domain, with the rest obtained from reference TRBV13 and TRBJ2-7, is as follows: AAGVIQSPRHLIKEKRETATLKCYPIPRHDTVYWYQQGPGQDPQFLISFYEKMQSDKGSIPDRFSAQQFSDYHSELNMSSLELGDSALYFCASSRGQPYEQYFGPGTRLTVT.

The chain couples TRBV5-6 to TRBJ1-2; 7 bases line up with TRBD1. With 0 bases clipped from V and 4 bases from J, the junction kept 9 bases outside the gene matches. CDR1 is SGHDT and CDR2 is YYEEEE in the germline V gene. This CDR3 contains 16 residues. Here the CDR3 reads CASSLAGTGEAYGYTF. DNA of the CDR3: TGTGCCAGCAGCTTGGCCGGCACAGGGGAGGCCTATGGCTACACCTTC.

The CDR3 loop is CASSRTPLGEQYV. The DNA of the CDR3 is TGTGCCAGCAGCCGGACACCGCTGGGGGAGCAGTACGTC. J is TRBJ2-7 and V is TRBV11-2; perhaps TRBD1 as D (5 bases). Trimming took 5 bases from V and 7 from J, leaving 15 bases between them. This CDR3 has 13 residues. The germline gives CDR1 SGHAT, CDR2 FQNNGV.

The chain recombines TRBV15 with TRBJ2-3, with D possibly being TRBD1 (5 bases). The CDR3 covers 16 residues. The germline V and J ends were trimmed by 0 bases and 1 base, with 11 bases remaining between them. From germline, CDR1 is LNHNV and CDR2 YYDKDF (reference sequence). DNA of the CDR3: TGTGCCACCAGCAGAGATCCAGGGTTGGGCACAGATACGCAGTATTTT. It specifies CATSRDPGLGTDTQYF.

In its sample, this clone was seen a few times. The DNA for the CDR3 is TGTGCCAGCAGCGTAGCCCCCGGCAGGGGGGGTGTCGGTGGCTACACCTTC. Translation: CASSVAPGRGGVGGYTF. The chain has TRBV9 and TRBJ1-2, with 7 bases aligning to TRBD1. CDR1 and CDR2 from the germline V gene are SGDLS and YYNGEE. CDR3 length: 17 amino acids. J gave up 7 bases and V 0 bases, and 15 bases lay outside the gene matches.

The chain carries TRBV5-1 and TRBJ1-4, with 11 bases aligning to TRBD1. V shed 5 bases and J 3 bases; nucleotides not matched to a gene: 3. Per the germline V gene, CDR1 is SGHRS and CDR2 is YFSETQ. CDR3 length equals 15 residues. The CDR3 spells CASSGQGAANEKLFF. The CDR3 DNA follows: TGCGCCAGCAGTGGACAGGGGGCAGCTAATGAAAAACTGTTTTTT.

The rearrangement uses TRBV7-2 and TRBJ2-1, with 7 bases that match TRBD2. V was clipped by 5 bases and J by 2 bases; unmatched bases: 6. Germline CDR1 is SGHTA and CDR2 is FQGNSA. The CDR3 totals 15 residues. CDR3 loop: CASSPVAGAYNEQFF. CDR3 coding DNA: TGTGCCAGCAGCCCAGTGGCGGGGGCCTACAATGAGCAGTTCTTC.

The chain recombines TRBV15 with TRBJ1-4, with 7 positions matching TRBD1. The germline V gene has CDR1 LNHNV and CDR2 YYDKDF (reference sequence). Trimming took 2 bases from V and 8 from J; bases not matched to a gene: 8. The CDR3 is 15 residues long. CDR3 sequence (DNA): TGTGCCACCAGCAGACGCACAGGGGAGGGAGAAAAACTGTTTTTT. Protein product: CATSRRTGEGEKLFF.

This chain links TRBV5-6 with TRBJ1-1; the match to TRBD1 covers 7 bases. This CDR3 contains 14 residues. Germline values: CDR1 SGHDT, CDR2 YYEEEE. Trimming removed 0 bases from V and 6 bases from J; junction bases left unmatched: 5. The CDR3 DNA reads TGTGCCAGCAGCTTGGGGCAGGGGGTGGCTGAAGCTTTCTTT. Translation: CASSLGQGVAEAFF.

There are a few counts of this clone. The J gene is TRBJ1-6, the V gene TRBV7-2; D possibly corresponds to TRBD1 (5 bases). Germline CDR1 reads SGHTA; CDR2 reads FQGNSA. With 2 bases removed from V and 10 bases from J, the gap between germline ends came to 12 bases. This CDR3 contains 14 residues. The DNA of the CDR3 is TGTGCCAGCAGCTTAAGGACAAAGGGCTCACCCCTCCACTTT. It translates to CASSLRTKGSPLHF.

The chain recombines TRBV11-3 with TRBJ2-2; unclear D gene. Germline V lookup: CDR1 SGHNT, CDR2 YENEEA. The V end lost 2 bases, the J end lost 1 base, and 5 bases lay between the germline ends. The CDR3 length is 14 residues. The CDR3: CASSLLGNTGELFF. The CDR3 coding sequence is TGTGCCAGCAGCTTACTCGGGAACACCGGGGAGCTGTTTTTT.

As concerns this clone: The junction differs from germline at one of its ends, possibly a read error. The chain uses TRBV27 and TRBJ2-1; TRBD1 is a possible D gene (6 bases). There are 13 residues in the CDR3. Germline CDR1 MNHEY, CDR2 SMNVEV (reference sequence). Written as DNA, the CDR3 is TGTGCCAGCAGTTTATCGGCCAACAGGGCAGGGCTCTTC. Amino acid sequence: CASSLSANRAGLF.

V gene TRBV10-3 combines with J gene TRBJ1-5, with unresolved D. CDR1 and CDR2 from the germline V gene are ENHRY and SYGVKD. V was cut by 3 bases and J by 0 bases, with 6 bases left in between. The CDR3 sequence is 14 residues long. In DNA, the CDR3 is TGTGCCATCAGTGAACGGGATAGCAATCAGCCCCAGCATTTT. It codes for CAISERDSNQPQHF.

The CDR3 loop is CASSNDRAQFF. The CDR3 coding sequence is TGCGCCAGCAGCAACGACAGGGCTCAGTTCTTC. The chain employs TRBV5-1 and TRBJ2-1, with 7 positions matching TRBD1. This CDR3 contains 11 residues. V shed 4 bases, J shed 13 bases, and the junction held 5 bases outside the gene matches. Germline lookup yields CDR1 SGHRS and CDR2 YFSETQ.

V and J are TRBV7-2 and TRBJ2-1; 9 bases agree with TRBD2. The CDR3 has 18 residues. J was trimmed by 5 bases and V by 2 bases; bases with no gene match: 13. CDR1 and CDR2 (germline): SGHTA, FQGNSA. CDR3 protein: CASSLKAISSGGHNEQFF. The DNA of the CDR3 is TGTGCCAGCAGCTTAAAAGCGATTAGTAGCGGGGGCCACAATGAGCAGTTCTTC.

The chain links TRBV18 to TRBJ2-7, with 7 nucleotides matching TRBD1. Germline CDR1 and CDR2: KGHSH and LQKENI. The V and J ends lost 5 bases and 6 bases, in that order; junction bases with no gene match: 4. This CDR3 has 12 residues. CDR3 in amino acids: CASSGDSLEQYF. The CDR3 DNA follows: TGTGCCAGCTCAGGGGACAGCCTCGAGCAGTACTTC.

The gene calls are TRBV19 and TRBJ2-4; 13 bases agree with TRBD2. The CDR3 has 18 amino acids. CDR1 LNHDA and CDR2 SQIVND come from the germline V gene (reference sequence). V trimming: 4 bases; J trimming: 0 bases; junction bases outside the gene matches: 6. The CDR3 coding sequence is TGTGCCAGTAGTAATACTAGCGGGGGGGTCCTAGCCAAAAACATTCAGTACTTC. Its protein is CASSNTSGGVLAKNIQYF.

The gene calls are TRBV6-4 and TRBJ2-7, with a weak D call TRBD2 (6 bases). CDR3 length: 8 residues. The germline V and J ends were trimmed by 8 bases and 13 bases, with 9 bases remaining between them. Germline lookup yields CDR1 MRHNA and CDR2 SNTAGT. The CDR3 sequence: CASRDFYF. CDR3 coding DNA: TGTGCCAGCCGGGACTTCTACTTC.